This TCR beta chain stems from a study of blood T cell repertoires in COVID-19. Germline V gene lookup returns CDR1 MDHEN and CDR2 SYDVKM. CDR3 length: 13 residues. The germline V and J ends were trimmed by 2 bases and 8 bases, with 12 bases remaining between them. Profiling relied on immunoSEQ multiplex PCR, and the TCRdb table lists in-frame clones only, not all of them. The sample carries about 170,000 clones, about 85% recorded once. This clone appeared many times. This chain connects TRBV28 to TRBJ1-2; D not resolved. The specimen was peripheral blood. The TCR comes from a man between 60 and 75 years old who had recovered from COVID-19. The CDR3 DNA reads TGTGCCAGCAGTTTAAATTATGGCCCGGGCTACACCTTC. Its protein product is CASSLNYGPGYTF.